The rows below give T cell receptor beta chains drawn from one sample of a study of vaccination effects on CD4 cells after COVID-19. Measured with immunoSEQ multiplex PCR; TCRdb has only the in-frame clones, and not every one. Of approximately 50,000 clones in the sample, roughly three quarters were seen once. These receptors' targets are unknown. The material sequenced was CD4+ T cells from PBMCs cultured without peptide, taken before COVID-19 vaccination. The receptors were sampled from a human donor who had a prior SARS-CoV-2 infection. The CDR3 runs from the conserved cysteine through the conserved F or W. The D gene is left open where the match is weak. Part of the rows lack a size; the others show once, few, many or a class for expanded clones.

d_call,clone_size,v_call,j_call,cdr3_aa,cdr3_nt
TRBD2,.,TRBV4-2,TRBJ2-5,CASSQPGLAEETQYF,TGTGCCAGCAGCCAACCTGGACTAGCGGAAGAGACCCAGTACTTC
.,.,TRBV2,TRBJ1-1,CASSEFRHTEAFF,TGTGCCAGCAGTGAATTTCGGCACACTGAAGCTTTCTTT
.,.,TRBV6-4,TRBJ2-1,CASSDVRRAYNEQFF,TGTGCCAGCAGTGACGTGAGGCGGGCCTACAATGAGCAGTTCTTC
TRBD2,.,TRBV5-1,TRBJ2-3,CASSTLGLAITDTQYF,TGCGCCAGCAGCACCCTAGGACTAGCAATCACAGATACGCAGTATTTT
.,.,TRBV7-9,TRBJ2-7,CASSSNYEQYF,TGTGCCAGCAGTTCTAACTACGAGCAGTACTTC
.,once,TRBV28,TRBJ1-5,CASSLGGSSNQPQHF,TGTGCCAGCAGTTTAGGGGGCTCTAGCAATCAGCCCCAGCATTTT
.,.,TRBV5-8,TRBJ2-3,CASSSGWGGARNTQYF,TGTGCCAGCAGCTCAGGCTGGGGGGGGGCGAGGAATACGCAGTATTTT
TRBD1,.,TRBV5-4,TRBJ1-6,CASSAGGGQFNSPLHF,TGTGCCAGCAGCGCTGGGGGGGGACAGTTTAATTCACCCCTCCACTTT
.,.,TRBV9,TRBJ2-7,CASSPAPRSYYEQYF,TGTGCCAGCAGTCCAGCCCCCAGGTCGTACTACGAGCAGTACTTC
TRBD2,medium-sized,TRBV9,TRBJ2-5,CASTPIAGGLETQYF,TGTGCCAGCACCCCGATAGCGGGAGGTTTAGAGACCCAGTACTTC
TRBD2,.,TRBV4-2,TRBJ2-1,CASSQDSSGYNEQFF,TGTGCCAGCAGCCAAGATTCTAGCGGGTACAATGAGCAGTTCTTC
TRBD2,.,TRBV4-2,TRBJ2-7,CASSQEPGGPYEQYF,TGTGCCAGCAGCCAAGAACCGGGAGGTCCCTACGAACAGTACTTC
.,.,TRBV18,TRBJ2-7,CASSPLVGTVYYEQYF,TGTGCCAGCTCACCCCTGGTGGGGACTGTCTACTACGAGCAGTACTTC
.,.,TRBV5-4,TRBJ2-7,CASSFGPESSYEQYF,TGTGCCAGCAGCTTCGGGCCAGAGAGCTCCTACGAGCAGTACTTC
TRBD1,.,TRBV2,TRBJ2-4,CASRRQGSDIQYF,TGTGCCAGCAGGAGACAGGGATCGGACATTCAGTACTTC
.,.,TRBV5-4,TRBJ2-7,CASSHLDREQYF,TGTGCCAGCAGCCACTTGGACCGGGAGCAGTACTTC
TRBD1,.,TRBV25-1,TRBJ2-7,CASSAYWGQQGSEQYF,TGTGCCAGCAGTGCCTACTGGGGACAGCAGGGGAGCGAGCAGTACTTC
TRBD2,.,TRBV5-4,TRBJ2-3,CASSLAGAGGIDTQYF,TGTGCCAGCAGCTTGGCTGGAGCGGGAGGAATAGATACGCAGTATTTT
.,.,TRBV19,TRBJ1-6,CASRTGQPNSPLHF,TGTGCCAGTAGGACCGGACAGCCTAATTCACCCCTCCACTTT
TRBD1,.,TRBV5-1,TRBJ1-1,CASSFGTGGKAFF,TGCGCCAGCAGCTTCGGGACAGGAGGGAAAGCTTTCTTT
.,.,TRBV18,TRBJ2-7,CASSPYDLAYEQYF,TGTGCCAGCTCACCGTACGATCTAGCCTACGAGCAGTACTTC
.,.,TRBV11-2,TRBJ2-7,CASSGPGGQYSYEQYF,TGTGCCAGCAGCGGTCCTGGCGGACAGTATTCCTACGAGCAGTACTTC
.,.,TRBV7-3,TRBJ2-5,CASSLNRRETQYF,TGTGCCAGCAGCTTAAACCGGCGGGAGACCCAGTACTTC
TRBD1,once,TRBV5-6,TRBJ1-6,CASSSWDRDNSPLHF,TGTGCCAGCAGCTCGTGGGACAGGGATAATTCACCCCTCCACTTT
.,.,TRBV18,TRBJ2-7,CASSPLGYRSYEQYF,TGTGCCAGCTCACCTTTGGGTTACAGGAGCTACGAGCAGTACTTC
.,.,TRBV24-1,TRBJ2-1,CATSDYVGSSSYNEQFF,TGTGCCACCAGTGATTATGTTGGGAGTAGCTCCTACAATGAGCAGTTCTTC
.,.,TRBV6-5,TRBJ2-3,CASSKPGTDTQYF,TGTGCCAGCAGCAAACCGGGGACAGATACGCAGTATTTT
TRBD1,.,TRBV5-4,TRBJ2-2,CASSWGTDKNTGELFF,TGTGCCAGCAGTTGGGGGACAGACAAAAACACCGGGGAGCTGTTTTTT
.,.,TRBV3-1/TRBV3-2,TRBJ1-1,CASSQDGAGSEAFF,TGTGCCAGCAGCCAAGATGGGGCAGGGTCCGAAGCTTTCTTT
.,.,TRBV7-2,TRBJ2-2,CASSFSWNTGELFF,TGTGCCAGCAGCTTTTCCTGGAACACCGGGGAGCTGTTTTTT
TRBD1,.,TRBV6-5,TRBJ1-2,CASSSRGTGNGYTF,TGTGCCAGCAGTTCCCGTGGGACAGGGAATGGCTACACCTTC
.,.,TRBV3-1/TRBV3-2,TRBJ1-3,CASSLGQASGNTIYF,TGTGCCAGCAGCCTCGGACAAGCCTCTGGAAACACCATATATTTT
.,once,TRBV4-3,TRBJ2-2,CASALDRNTGELFF,TGCGCCAGCGCCCTCGACAGAAACACCGGGGAGCTGTTTTTT
TRBD2,.,TRBV24-1,TRBJ2-1,CATSRLGSGSNEQFF,TGTGCCACCAGTCGCCTTGGGAGCGGGAGTAATGAGCAGTTCTTC
.,.,TRBV5-6,TRBJ1-1,CASSPLGRGNTEAFF,TGTGCCAGCAGCCCCCTGGGCAGGGGGAACACTGAAGCTTTCTTT
TRBD2,.,TRBV10-3,TRBJ2-3,CAISRLASTDTQYF,TGTGCCATCAGCCGACTAGCGAGTACAGATACGCAGTATTTT
.,.,TRBV11-2,TRBJ1-5,CASSSSGSAQPQHF,TGTGCCAGCAGCTCTTCAGGGTCCGCTCAGCCCCAGCATTTT
.,.,TRBV5-4,TRBJ2-1,CASSLRPGVNEQFF,TGTGCCAGCAGCTTGAGGCCCGGGGTCAATGAGCAGTTCTTC
.,.,TRBV7-2,TRBJ1-5,CASSLGQNQPQHF,TGTGCCAGCAGCTTGGGCCAGAATCAGCCCCAGCATTTT
.,.,TRBV10-3,TRBJ2-1,CAISAEGPRGGSSYNEQFF,TGTGCCATCAGCGCTGAGGGCCCAAGGGGCGGGTCCTCCTACAATGAGCAGTTCTTC
.,.,TRBV5-1,TRBJ1-6,CASSLGRASSYNSPLHF,TGCGCCAGCAGCTTGGGTAGGGCGAGCTCCTATAATTCACCCCTCCACTTT
.,.,TRBV18,TRBJ2-3,CASSPPSTDTQYF,TGTGCCAGCTCACCACCCTCCACAGATACGCAGTATTTT
.,.,TRBV7-3,TRBJ2-1,CASSLGATNEQFF,TGTGCCAGCAGCTTAGGAGCGACTAATGAGCAGTTCTTC
TRBD1,.,TRBV5-1,TRBJ2-7,CASTKTGQGYEQYF,TGCGCCAGCACCAAGACGGGACAGGGTTACGAGCAGTACTTC
.,.,TRBV7-2,TRBJ2-1,CASSLDIGTFNEQFF,TGTGCCAGCAGCTTAGATATTGGAACCTTCAATGAGCAGTTCTTC
.,.,TRBV27,TRBJ2-6,CASSEPGVGANVLTF,TGTGCCAGCAGCGAACCCGGGGTCGGGGCCAACGTCCTGACTTTC
.,few,TRBV7-3,TRBJ1-1,CASSVENRQAEAFF,TGTGCCAGCAGCGTAGAGAACAGGCAGGCTGAAGCTTTCTTT
.,.,TRBV7-3,TRBJ2-2,CASSFLRAPNTGELFF,TGTGCCAGCAGCTTCCTGAGGGCTCCGAACACCGGGGAGCTGTTTTTT
.,once,TRBV6-5,TRBJ2-7,CASSRAPLNYEQYF,TGTGCCAGCAGTCGCGCACCCCTAAACTACGAGCAGTACTTC
TRBD1,.,TRBV3-1/TRBV3-2,TRBJ2-3,CASSQVTGVADTQYF,TGTGCCAGCAGCCAAGTAACAGGGGTCGCAGATACGCAGTATTTT
.,.,TRBV19,TRBJ1-2,CASRTGGGQGRSGANYGYTF,TGTGCCAGTAGAACTGGGGGTGGGCAGGGACGATCCGGTGCCAACTATGGCTACACCTTC
TRBD1,.,TRBV29-1,TRBJ2-7,CSVSGQGTYEQYF,TGCAGCGTTTCGGGACAGGGAACCTACGAGCAGTACTTC
TRBD1,.,TRBV7-9,TRBJ1-2,CASSLGTGVDYGYTF,TGTGCCAGCAGCCTAGGGACAGGGGTTGACTATGGCTACACCTTC
.,.,TRBV7-9,TRBJ1-1,CASSFWGGEAFF,TGTGCCAGCAGCTTTTGGGGGGGAGAAGCTTTCTTT